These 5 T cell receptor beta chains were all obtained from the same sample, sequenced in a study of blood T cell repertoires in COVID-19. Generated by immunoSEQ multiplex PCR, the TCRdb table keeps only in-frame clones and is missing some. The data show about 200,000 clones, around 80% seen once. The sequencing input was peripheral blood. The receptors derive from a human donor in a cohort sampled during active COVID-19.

CDR3 in amino acids: CASSLIGSSGRSYEQYF. Written as DNA, the CDR3 is TGTGCCAGCAGCTTGATTGGGAGTAGCGGGAGGTCCTACGAGCAGTACTTC. The V gene is TRBV5-5, the J gene TRBJ2-7, with 10 bases identical to TRBD2. CDR1 is SGHKS and CDR2 is YYEKEE in the germline V gene (reference sequence). V was pared by 1 base and J by 1 base, with 8 bases of the junction left unmatched. The CDR3 has 17 amino acids.

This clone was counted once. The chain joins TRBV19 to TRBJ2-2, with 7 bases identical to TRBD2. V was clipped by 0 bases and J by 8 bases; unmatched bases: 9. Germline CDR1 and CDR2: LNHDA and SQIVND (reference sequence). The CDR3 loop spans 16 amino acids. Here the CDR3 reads CASSIEPPGLGGELFF. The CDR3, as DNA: TGTGCCAGTAGTATAGAGCCCCCCGGACTAGGAGGGGAGCTGTTTTTT. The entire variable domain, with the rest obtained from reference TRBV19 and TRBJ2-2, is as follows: DGGITQSPKYLFRKEGQNVTLSCEQNLNHDAMYWYRQDPGQGLRLIYYSQIVNDFQKGDIAEGYSVSREKKESFPLTVTSAQKNPTAFYLCASSIEPPGLGGELFFGEGSRLTVL.

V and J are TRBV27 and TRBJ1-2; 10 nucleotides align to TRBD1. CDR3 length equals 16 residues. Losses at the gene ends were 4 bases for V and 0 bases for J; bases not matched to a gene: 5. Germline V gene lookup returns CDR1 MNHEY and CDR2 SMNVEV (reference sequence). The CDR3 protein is CASSSSGTGANYGYTF. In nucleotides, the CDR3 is TGTGCCAGCAGTTCCTCCGGGACAGGGGCTAACTATGGCTACACCTTC.

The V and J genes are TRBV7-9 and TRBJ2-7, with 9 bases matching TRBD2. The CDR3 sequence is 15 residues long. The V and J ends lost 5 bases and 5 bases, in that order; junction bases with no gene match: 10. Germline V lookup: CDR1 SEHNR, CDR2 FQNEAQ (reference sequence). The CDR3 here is CASSPVAGGPDEQYF. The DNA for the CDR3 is TGTGCCAGCAGCCCGGTGGCGGGAGGGCCCGACGAGCAGTACTTC.

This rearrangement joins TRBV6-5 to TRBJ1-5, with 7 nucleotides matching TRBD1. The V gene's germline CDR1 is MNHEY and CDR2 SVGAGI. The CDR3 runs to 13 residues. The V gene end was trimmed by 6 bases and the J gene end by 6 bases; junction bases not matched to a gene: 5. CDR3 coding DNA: TGTGCCAGCAGACGGACAGGTGCTCAGCCCCAGCATTTT. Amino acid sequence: CASRRTGAQPQHF.